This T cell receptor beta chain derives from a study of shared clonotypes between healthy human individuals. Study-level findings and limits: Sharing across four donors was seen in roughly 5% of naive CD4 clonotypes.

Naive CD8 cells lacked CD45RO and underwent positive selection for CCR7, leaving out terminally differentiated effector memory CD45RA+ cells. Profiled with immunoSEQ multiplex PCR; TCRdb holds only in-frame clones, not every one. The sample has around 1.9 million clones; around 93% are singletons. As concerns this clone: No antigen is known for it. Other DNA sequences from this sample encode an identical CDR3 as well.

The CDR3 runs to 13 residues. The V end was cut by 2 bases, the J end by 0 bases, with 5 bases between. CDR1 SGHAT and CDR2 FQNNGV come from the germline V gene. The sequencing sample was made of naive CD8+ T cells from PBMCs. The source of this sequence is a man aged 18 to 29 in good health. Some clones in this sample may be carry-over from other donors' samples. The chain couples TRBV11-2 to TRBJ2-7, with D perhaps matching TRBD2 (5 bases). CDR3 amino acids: CASSLRGSYEQYF. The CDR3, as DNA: TGTGCCAGCAGCTTACGGGGCTCCTACGAGCAGTACTTC.